This entry features one T cell receptor (beta chain) sequence. Autoimmune disease history or systemic immunosuppression led to patient exclusion. V was shortened by 2 bases and J by 4 bases, with 12 bases between the two germline ends. Germline-derived CDR1 and CDR2 are SSHAT and FNYEAQ (reference sequence). This CDR3 region has 14 residues. The sample is drawn from a study of OX40 agonist ivuxolimab in advanced cancers. The overall study: The study enrolled dose-escalation patients with hepatocellular carcinoma, melanoma, renal cell or head and neck cancer. Those enrolled were approximately 83% male, with a mean age of roughly 62 years and ages from about 20 to 80. Patients with prior anti-PD-1, anti-PD-L1 or anti-CTLA-4 therapy were eligible; about 41% had some.

Using immunoSEQ multiplex PCR, the repertoire was profiled, and TCRdb retains in-frame clones only, with some absent. The table shows 65,000 to 100,000 clones, with roughly 94% occurring only once. The specimen was CD4+ or CD8+ T cells sorted from blood, collected in a trial of the OX40 agonist ivuxolimab. The chain joins TRBV7-7 to TRBJ2-7; D remains ambiguous. The receptor was derived from an adult with an advanced solid tumor such as melanoma, head and neck, liver or kidney cancer. CDR3 amino acids: CASSLSDLGYEQYF. Written as DNA, the CDR3 is TGTGCCAGCAGCTTATCTGACCTTGGGTACGAGCAGTACTTC.